What follows are 14 T cell receptor beta chains derived from one specimen sequenced in a study of preoperative IRX-2 immunotherapy in early breast cancer. Sample treatment: preoperative locoregional IRX-2 cytokine immunotherapy. The assay was immunoSEQ multiplex PCR, and TCRdb's table has in-frame clones only and misses some. The repertoire holds roughly 24,000 clones, with 95% as singletons. The starting material was tumor tissue, obtained after IRX-2 immunotherapy. The source of these receptors is a human donor with breast cancer.

V usage is TRBV19 and J usage is TRBJ2-3; D may be TRBD2 (5 bases). CDR1 is LNHDA and CDR2 is SQIVND in the germline V gene (reference sequence). Trimming cost V 5 bases and J 2 bases, with 11 bases left between them. This CDR3 is built from 14 residues. This CDR3 is CASSWRAPTDTQYF. In DNA, the CDR3 is TGTGCCAGTAGTTGGCGGGCGCCCACAGATACGCAGTATTTT.

This chain links TRBV27 with TRBJ2-7; 7 nucleotides match TRBD1. V gave up 4 bases and J gave up 6 bases; unmatched junction bases: 12. CDR3 length: 15 amino acids. The germline gives CDR1 MNHEY, CDR2 SMNVEV (reference sequence). In DNA, the CDR3 is TGTGCCAGCAGTTCTGCCGCCTACAGGGGTTCCGAGCAGTACTTC. Translation gives CASSSAAYRGSEQYF.

The chain has TRBV5-1 and TRBJ1-6, with D maybe TRBD1 (5 bases). Germline V gene sequence: CDR1 SGHRS, CDR2 YFSETQ. V lost 4 bases, J lost 4 bases, and 9 bases lay in between. The CDR3 has 14 amino acids. The CDR3 DNA reads TGCGCCAGCAGCCTAAGGGGATATAATTCACCCCTCCACTTT. Protein sequence: CASSLRGYNSPLHF.

The chain combines TRBV28 with TRBJ2-1; 13 bases fit TRBD2. Per the germline V gene, CDR1 is MDHEN and CDR2 is SYDVKM. Trimming at V came to 7 bases and at J to 9 bases, leaving 6 bases not matched to a gene. The CDR3 spans 14 residues. This CDR3 is CASNLGLAGAEQFF. The CDR3 coding sequence is TGTGCCAGCAACCTAGGACTAGCGGGAGCTGAGCAGTTCTTC. The full variable domain, rest sourced from reference TRBV28 and TRBJ2-1, is DVKVTQSSRYLVKRTGEKVFLECVQDMDHENMFWYRQDPGLGLRLIYFSYDVKMKEKGDIPEGYSVSREKKERFSLILESASTNQTSMYLCASNLGLAGAEQFFGPGTRLTVL.

This sequence joins TRBV27 and TRBJ2-3; D uncertain. The CDR3 runs 13 residues. CDR1 MNHEY and CDR2 SMNVEV come from the germline V gene (reference sequence). Between the trimmed V and J ends, which lost 3 bases and 3 bases, there was a span of 7 bases. CDR3: CASSFTVTDTQYF. The CDR3 DNA reads as TGTGCCAGCAGTTTTACCGTGACAGATACGCAGTATTTT.

The CDR3 protein is CASRSTGAGNTIYF. DNA for the CDR3: TGTGCCAGCAGGTCGACAGGCGCTGGAAACACCATATATTTT. The chain employs TRBV6-5 and TRBJ1-3; perhaps TRBD1 as D (6 bases). V lost 6 bases to trimming and J lost 2 bases, with 11 bases between them. The V gene's germline CDR1 is MNHEY and CDR2 SVGAGI. The length of the CDR3 is 14 residues.

CDR3 loop: CASSVGGGASLSTYSGANVLTF. In nucleotides, the CDR3 is TGTGCCAGCAGCGTAGGTGGGGGCGCATCTCTCTCCACGTACTCTGGGGCCAACGTCCTGACTTTC. The chain employs TRBV9 and TRBJ2-6; D possibly corresponds to TRBD1 (6 bases). There are 22 residues in the CDR3. The V and J ends lost 0 bases and 0 bases respectively, with 25 bases between them. Germline values: CDR1 SGDLS, CDR2 YYNGEE.

The V gene is TRBV4-1, the J gene TRBJ1-5; 7 bases agree with TRBD1. After removal of 0 bases from V and 6 bases from J, the junction contained 5 bases not matched to a gene. Germline CDR1 MGHRA, CDR2 YSYEKL. The CDR3 runs 15 residues. The CDR3 DNA is TGCGCCAGCAGCCAAGATACAGGGGTGGGTCAGCCCCAGCATTTT. Protein sequence: CASSQDTGVGQPQHF.

The rearrangement uses TRBV15 and TRBJ1-1; D possibly corresponds to TRBD1 (6 bases). The V end lost 3 bases, the J end lost 0 bases, and 20 bases lay between the germline ends. The CDR3 totals 18 residues. Germline CDR1 and CDR2: LNHNV and YYDKDF (reference sequence). CDR3 loop: CATSSPSGAYQVNTEAFF. In DNA form, the CDR3 reads TGTGCCACCAGCAGTCCCTCGGGGGCATACCAGGTGAACACTGAAGCTTTCTTT.

V usage is TRBV6-5 and J usage is TRBJ1-1, with TRBD1 matching over 8 bases. After removal of 6 bases from V and 1 base from J, the junction contained 4 bases not matched to a gene. This CDR3 contains 14 residues. Germline CDR1 MNHEY, CDR2 SVGAGI. The chain's CDR3 is CASRRTGRNTEAFF. CDR3 nucleotides: TGTGCCAGCAGACGGACAGGGAGGAACACTGAAGCTTTCTTT.

The V call is TRBV6-5, the J call TRBJ2-3; no clear D. Germline-derived CDR1 and CDR2 are MNHEY and SVGAGI. V lost 0 bases, J lost 3 bases, and 7 bases lay in between. The CDR3 is made up of 14 amino acids. CDR3 bases: TGTGCCAGCAGTTACTCGACCGAAACAGATACGCAGTATTTT. This encodes CASSYSTETDTQYF.

V usage is TRBV2 and J usage is TRBJ2-1, with 10 bases identical to TRBD2. The CDR3 length is 15 residues. Germline CDR1 is SNHLY and CDR2 is FYNNEI. V trimming: 3 bases; J trimming: 8 bases; junction bases outside the gene matches: 7. This CDR3 is CASSETLAGAHEQFF. CDR3 in DNA: TGTGCCAGCAGTGAGACGCTAGCGGGGGCCCATGAGCAGTTCTTC. Supplemented by reference TRBV2 and TRBJ2-1, the full variable domain reads EPEVTQTPSHQVTQMGQEVILRCVPISNHLYFYWYRQILGQKVEFLVSFYNNEISEKSEIFDDQFSVERPDGSNFTLKIRSTKLEDSAMYFCASSETLAGAHEQFFGPGTRLTVL.

The chain links TRBV29-1 to TRBJ2-4, with a tentative D call TRBD2 (5 bases). This CDR3 has 14 amino acids. Looked up from germline, CDR1 is SQVTM and CDR2 is ANQGSEA. The V and J ends lost 2 bases and 7 bases respectively, with 15 bases between them. This CDR3 reads CSVEHPPGGNIQYF. CDR3 coding DNA: TGCAGCGTTGAACATCCCCCGGGCGGGAACATTCAGTACTTC.

The chain carries TRBV4-1 and TRBJ2-7, with no clear D. This CDR3 has 14 amino acids. Germline values: CDR1 MGHRA, CDR2 YSYEKL. The V end was cut by 0 bases, the J end by 3 bases, with 9 bases between. The CDR3 protein is CASSQDETVYEQYF. CDR3 nucleotide sequence: TGCGCCAGCAGCCAAGATGAGACCGTCTACGAGCAGTACTTC.